This T cell receptor (beta chain) appears in the sequencing data of a study of CD8 T cells in Susac syndrome (dated by TCRdb to the late 2010s). Describing the broader study: Repertoire sequencing was used to test whether CD8+ T cell activation and differentiation in Susac syndrome was antigen driven. CD8+ T cell repertoire clonality was compared between around eleven healthy donors, around 14 Susac syndrome patients and 15 multiple sclerosis patients.

High-throughput TCR beta sequencing profiled peripheral blood CD8+ and CD4+ T cells from healthy donors, Susac syndrome patients and multiple sclerosis patients. Treatment-naive patients with stable or active relapsing-remitting disease fulfilling revised McDonald criteria were used as multiple sclerosis controls. Bulk CD8+ and CD4+ T cells were purified by magnetic negative isolation, while CD8+ TEMRA cells were enriched using FACS. Blood was drawn into EDTA tubes, processed within 24 hours, and PBMCs were isolated by density gradient centrifugation. PBMCs intended for TCR sequencing were cryopreserved in liquid nitrogen and were subsequently thawed in a 37 degrees C water bath. A purity of at least 90% was achieved for sorted or isolated CD4+, CD8+ and CD8+ TEMRA cells. V lost 3 bases and J lost 0 bases; the stretch between them is 3 bases long. Reading the germline V gene gives CDR1 SGHDT and CDR2 YYEEEE. The CDR3 goes from the cysteine to the phenylalanine over 12 residues. Kept here is only the CDR3 DNA, which spans 36 bases and is read in frame from base 1.

RNA was extracted using the RNeasy kit, and roughly 0.45 to 1 microgram was reverse transcribed with random hexamers. The immunoSEQ multiplex PCR assay, covering 54 Vbeta and 13 Jbeta segments, was used to amplify TCR beta CDR3 regions. To correct PCR amplification bias, a synthetic template baseline was used for both primer optimization and computational correction. Regarding the original processing steps: Reads were annotated to V, D and J genes according to IMGT and were analyzed with immunoSEQ Analyzer, with only productive sequences retained. Clonality was computed as one minus Shannon entropy normalized by log2 of the number of productive unique sequences. For each patient and control, public and private clones were evaluated within the 100 most prevalent clones. Clones were defined as Susac-specific when absent from the healthy and MS cohorts, from about 1,100 published viral clones and from other ImmuneACCESS disease sequences. Starting from the raw public reads, TCRdb applied fastp trimming at Q25, assembled clones with MiXCR and retained in-frame beta chains. Duplicate CDR3 protein sequences are folded into a single record with the most common DNA and genes. The V and J calls here are based on TCRdb, not the publication. This sample is represented by around 270,000 distinct CDR3 sequences; around 85% of them were singletons. The ten biggest clones cover approximately 0.2% of the sample.

The study at large found these results: The number of individuals in the TCR sequencing and HLA analysis was recognized as being relatively small.

Regarding this clonotype: Its antigen target is currently unknown. No much larger clone exists at a distance of one base, and base qualities are not known.

This receptor chain uses TRBV5-6 and TRBJ1-1, with the D gene call left open. The receptor comes from a human donor with multiple sclerosis. Sequences were obtained from CD8+ T cells from PBMCs. The nucleotide sequence reads as follows: TGTGCCAGCAGCTCCATGAACACTGAAGCTTTCTTT. Translation gives CASSSMNTEAFF.